One and the same sample provided the 30 T cell receptor beta chains below, sequenced in a study of beta chain features in type 1 diabetes. Since all of the isolated RNA was reverse transcribed, expressed TCRB transcripts were what got sequenced. The data were produced by immunoSEQ multiplex PCR, yet TCRdb's version contains in-frame clones alone and is incomplete. The table shows some 500,000 clones, with roughly 10% occurring only once. The sample comprised naive CD4+ T cells from blood. Receptors originate from a woman younger than 35 in good health.

This clone showed up just a few times. This chain joins TRBV27 and TRBJ2-2; D gene unclear. This CDR3 is 13 amino acids long. Germline V gene data show CDR1 as MNHEY and CDR2 as SMNVEV (reference sequence). Trimming removed 7 bases from V and 4 bases from J, with 10 bases in between. CDR3 region: CASTDVFTGELFF. The CDR3 nucleotides read TGTGCCAGCACCGACGTCTTCACCGGGGAGCTGTTTTTT.

This chain links TRBV29-1 with TRBJ2-7; 13 bases fit TRBD2. CDR1 and CDR2 from the germline V gene are SQVTM and ANQGSEA. V shed 6 bases and J 0 bases; nucleotides not matched to a gene: 8. The CDR3 runs to 16 residues. The CDR3 is CSVAGTSGIISYEQYF. The CDR3, as DNA: TGCAGCGTCGCAGGGACTAGCGGGATTATCTCCTACGAGCAGTACTTC.

This chain joins TRBV4-1 and TRBJ2-7; 12 nucleotides line up with TRBD2. J lost 3 bases, V lost 5 bases, and 11 bases had no gene match. Germline V gives CDR1 MGHRA, CDR2 YSYEKL. The CDR3 totals 17 residues. Here the CDR3 reads CASSFTPLAGGLYEQYV. The CDR3, as DNA: TGCGCCAGCAGCTTCACCCCACTAGCGGGGGGACTCTACGAGCAGTACGTC.

This chain's CDR3 is CASSTPGQIYEQYV. In nucleotides, the CDR3 is TGTGCCAGCAGTACACCGGGACAGATCTACGAGCAGTACGTC. The chain recombines TRBV28 with TRBJ2-7; 7 nucleotides align to TRBD1. The CDR3 consists of 14 residues. V lost 5 bases and J lost 3; bases outside the gene matches: 7. Germline CDR1 MDHEN, CDR2 SYDVKM.

This clone was counted only a few times. The gene calls are TRBV5-1 and TRBJ2-1; 8 nucleotides agree with TRBD2. V lost 1 base to trimming and J lost 5 bases; unmatched junction nucleotides: 5. The CDR3 spans 15 residues. CDR1 is SGHRS, CDR2 YFSETQ, per germline. CDR3 DNA: TGCGCCAGCAGCTTGCAGCGGGGGCCGGACAATGAGCAGTTCTTC. Protein sequence: CASSLQRGPDNEQFF.

The chain couples TRBV4-2 to TRBJ2-1, with D tentatively TRBD1 or TRBD2 (7 bases each). The germline V gene encodes CDR1 LGHNA and CDR2 YNFKEQ. The ends were cut back, 3 bases at V and 4 bases at J, with 16 bases in the middle. The CDR3 runs to 16 residues. The CDR3 sequence is CASSHQGGAEYNEQFF. CDR3 DNA sequence: TGTGCCAGCAGCCACCAGGGGGGGGCTGAATACAATGAGCAGTTCTTC.

This clone was recorded a few times. This sequence joins TRBV7-6 and TRBJ1-2; no reliable D call. This CDR3 contains 16 residues. Germline assignment: CDR1 SGHVS and CDR2 FNYEAQ. The V end lost 1 base, the J end lost 0 bases, and 12 bases lay between the germline ends. CDR3 coding DNA: TGTGCCAGCAGCTTAGTGTCGTTCACTTCTAACTATGGCTACACCTTC. It encodes CASSLVSFTSNYGYTF.

The rearrangement uses TRBV2 and TRBJ2-7; D gene unclear. Germline V gene lookup returns CDR1 SNHLY and CDR2 FYNNEI. The V gene lost 4 bases and the J gene lost 3 bases, with 10 bases spanning the gap. CDR3 length equals 13 residues. DNA for the CDR3: TGTGCCAGCAGTGTTGGCTTCAACTACGAGCAGTACTTC. This translates into CASSVGFNYEQYF.

V is TRBV4-3 and J is TRBJ1-3; the D is unclear. The germline gives CDR1 LGHNA, CDR2 YSLEER. This CDR3 spans 16 amino acids. Trimming removed 1 base from V and 0 bases from J, with 10 bases in between. CDR3 bases: TGCGCCAGCAGCCAAGCGCGCCTCGCCTCTGGAAACACCATATATTTT. It encodes CASSQARLASGNTIYF.

Worth noting for this clone: This sample includes further DNA sequences coding for the same CDR3. J is TRBJ2-1 and V is TRBV30; D is uncertain. Trimming removed 2 bases from V and 1 base from J, with 6 bases in between. This CDR3 is 13 amino acids long. Germline V gene data show CDR1 as GTSNPN and CDR2 as SVGIG (reference sequence). Here the CDR3 DNA reads TGTGCCTGGAGTCTAGGTTCCTACAATGAGCAGTTCTTC. It codes for CAWSLGSYNEQFF.

This clone occurred a few times. The J gene is TRBJ2-7, the V gene TRBV4-3; 9 bases map to TRBD1. Germline V gene lookup returns CDR1 LGHNA and CDR2 YSLEER. V gave up 3 bases and J gave up 5 bases; unmatched junction bases: 8. CDR3 length: 15 amino acids. In DNA form, the CDR3 reads TGCGCCAGCAGCCACCTGGGACAGGGCGTCCACGAGCAGTACTTC. Protein product: CASSHLGQGVHEQYF.

The CDR3 here is CASSYQGGTGELFF. CDR3 bases: TGTGCCAGCAGCTATCAGGGAGGTACCGGGGAGCTGTTTTTT. The genes are TRBV7-3 and TRBJ2-2; weak D call: TRBD2 (6 bases). Germline V lookup: CDR1 SGHTA, CDR2 FQGTGA. The length of the CDR3 is 14 residues. V was cut by 4 bases and J by 5 bases, with 11 bases left in between.

In this sample, this clone turned up a few times. The chain links TRBV28 to TRBJ2-1, with a possible D match to TRBD1 (6 bases). Germline CDR1 MDHEN, CDR2 SYDVKM. Trimming stripped 6 bases from V and 2 bases from J, with 20 bases between. There are 17 residues in the CDR3. CDR3 DNA: TGTGCCAGCAGCCCCCCGGGCCGCACAGGGACCTACAATGAGCAGTTCTTC. This encodes CASSPPGRTGTYNEQFF.

V and J are TRBV4-1 and TRBJ2-5; possibly TRBD1 for D (6 bases). Germline-derived CDR1 and CDR2 are MGHRA and YSYEKL. Trimming removed 4 bases from V and 2 bases from J, with 11 bases in between. The CDR3 consists of 14 residues. The CDR3 is CASSPGAAQETQYF. Here the CDR3 DNA reads TGCGCCAGCAGCCCAGGGGCAGCACAAGAGACCCAGTACTTC.

This clone was counted only a few times. The chain joins TRBV9 to TRBJ2-5, with TRBD1 as a possible D gene (7 bases). The CDR3 sequence is 14 residues long. Deletions cut 4 bases from V and 4 bases from J, with 14 bases between. Germline lookup yields CDR1 SGDLS and CDR2 YYNGEE. The chain's CDR3 is CASSPRQGGETQYF. The CDR3 DNA sequence: TGTGCCAGCAGCCCAAGACAGGGAGGAGAGACCCAGTACTTC.

This clone was detected only once. V and J are TRBV6-1 and TRBJ1-2; D may be TRBD1 (5 bases). This CDR3 spans 13 amino acids. V dropped 2 bases and J dropped 2 bases, with 6 bases sitting between them. The germline V gene encodes CDR1 MNHNS and CDR2 SASEGT. CDR3 in amino acids: CASSETGNYGYTF. In nucleotides, the CDR3 is TGTGCCAGCAGTGAAACAGGAAACTATGGCTACACCTTC.

The genes are TRBV7-9 and TRBJ2-1, with 8 bases lining up with TRBD2. The CDR3 has 15 residues. J was trimmed by 3 bases and V by 0 bases; bases with no gene match: 1. Looked up from germline, CDR1 is SEHNR and CDR2 is FQNEAQ (reference sequence). CDR3 protein: CASSLAGTSYNEQFF. For the CDR3, the DNA is TGTGCCAGCAGCTTAGCGGGGACTAGCTACAATGAGCAGTTCTTC.

This clone was seen a handful of times. The chain joins TRBV14 to TRBJ1-4; D ambiguous. The CDR3 runs to 13 residues. The V end lost 1 base, the J end lost 7 bases, and 7 bases lay between the germline ends. Germline V gives CDR1 SGHDN, CDR2 FVKESK. CDR3 DNA: TGTGCCAGCAGCCAAGCCCGGGGTGAAAAACTGTTTTTT. It is translated as CASSQARGEKLFF.

This clone appeared a few times. The genes are TRBV2 and TRBJ2-3; no clear D gene. Trimming shortened V by 4 bases and J by 7 bases, and 6 bases separated the two germline ends. The V gene's germline CDR1 is SNHLY and CDR2 FYNNEI. The CDR3 covers 11 residues. The CDR3 DNA is TGTGCCAGCAGTGTGGGAAATACGCAGTATTTT. Translated, it gives CASSVGNTQYF.

V usage is TRBV2 and J usage is TRBJ2-7; D not resolved. Germline values: CDR1 SNHLY, CDR2 FYNNEI. Trimming took 5 bases from V and 4 from J, leaving 12 bases between them. This CDR3 region has 13 residues. The CDR3 DNA follows: TGTGCCAGCAGTCCCTTTCCTCGTTACGAGCAGTACGTC. It yields the protein CASSPFPRYEQYV.

In its sample, this clone was seen a few times. V is TRBV5-1 and J is TRBJ2-3; 7 bases align to TRBD1. The trim removed 4 bases at V and 4 bases at J, leaving 9 bases unmatched. The germline V gene encodes CDR1 SGHRS and CDR2 YFSETQ. The CDR3 has 15 amino acids. CDR3 nucleotide sequence: TGCGCCAGCAGCGGAGTAGGGGGCCACCCAGATACGCAGTATTTT. It is translated as CASSGVGGHPDTQYF.

The CDR3 loop is CASSQEVAGGTDTQYF. The CDR3 DNA follows: TGCGCCAGCAGCCAAGAGGTAGCGGGGGGCACAGATACGCAGTATTTT. The chain combines TRBV4-3 with TRBJ2-3; 9 bases are shared with TRBD2. The CDR3 is made up of 16 amino acids. The junction had 2 bases not matched to a gene; V was cut back by 0 bases and J by 1 base. CDR1 is LGHNA, CDR2 YSLEER, per germline.

As to this clone: Other DNA sequences within the sample encode an identical CDR3. The chain links TRBV2 to TRBJ2-7; D is undetermined. Germline assignment: CDR1 SNHLY and CDR2 FYNNEI. V shed 5 bases and J shed 3 bases, with 5 bases lying between them. This CDR3 comprises 11 residues. Here the CDR3 DNA reads TGTGCCAGCAGTACCAGCTACGAGCAGTACTTC. Its protein is CASSTSYEQYF.

The J gene is TRBJ1-2, the V gene TRBV5-4; D uncertain. Germline CDR1 reads SGHNT; CDR2 reads YYREEE (reference sequence). There are 11 residues in the CDR3. Trimming cost V 10 bases and J 5 bases, with 12 bases left between them. The CDR3 DNA sequence: TGTGCCGGTGGAGGAGAGTATGGCTACACCTTC. This encodes CAGGGEYGYTF.

This chain links TRBV7-9 with TRBJ1-2, with 8 bases identical to TRBD1. The CDR3 sequence is 13 residues long. The V gene's germline CDR1 is SEHNR and CDR2 FQNEAQ (reference sequence). After removal of 6 bases from V and 8 bases from J, the junction contained 8 bases not matched to a gene. The CDR3 sequence is CASRSGTGGGYTF. In DNA, the CDR3 is TGTGCCAGCAGATCCGGGACAGGAGGCGGCTACACCTTC. Based on the CDR3 plus reference TRBV7-9 and TRBJ1-2, the full variable domain is DTGVSQNPRHKITKRGQNVTFRCDPISEHNRLYWYRQTLGQGPEFLTYFQNEAQLEKSRLLSDRFSAERPKGSFSTLEIQRTEQGDSAMYLCASRSGTGGGYTFGSGTRLTVV.

This clone has a handful of counts. The rearrangement links TRBV30 to TRBJ1-2; D gene uncertain. CDR3 length: 14 residues. Trimming took 2 bases from V and 3 from J, leaving 13 bases between them. Germline CDR1 reads GTSNPN; CDR2 reads SVGIG (reference sequence). The CDR3 protein is CAWSRYSDDYGYTF. The CDR3 nucleotides are TGTGCCTGGAGTCGGTACTCGGATGACTATGGCTACACCTTC.

The rearrangement links TRBV14 to TRBJ2-1; 7 bases line up with TRBD2. This CDR3 comprises 15 residues. CDR1 and CDR2 (germline): SGHDN, FVKESK. V lost 0 bases to trimming and J lost 12 bases; unmatched junction nucleotides: 11. The chain's CDR3 is CASSQDLVSLAVQFF. The CDR3 region has the DNA TGTGCCAGCAGCCAAGATCTAGTCTCCCTAGCGGTGCAGTTCTTC.

This clone was recorded a few times. V gene TRBV29-1 combines with J gene TRBJ2-5, with D perhaps TRBD1 or TRBD2 (5 bases each). Germline V gene lookup returns CDR1 SQVTM and CDR2 ANQGSEA. The CDR3 contains 13 residues. With 2 bases removed from V and 3 bases from J, the gap between germline ends came to 10 bases. The CDR3 loop is CSVERGPKETQYF. In DNA form, the CDR3 reads TGCAGCGTTGAACGGGGCCCTAAAGAGACCCAGTACTTC.

The chain uses TRBV7-2 and TRBJ2-1; 7 nucleotides align to TRBD1. Germline V gives CDR1 SGHTA, CDR2 FQGNSA. The junction had 6 bases not matched to a gene; V was cut back by 1 base and J by 9 bases. This CDR3 has 14 residues. CDR3 bases: TGTGCCAGCAGCTTAGGCAGGGGGAGAGGTGAGCAGTTCTTC. This encodes CASSLGRGRGEQFF.

Concerning this clone itself: The sample contains more than one DNA sequence encoding this CDR3. V usage is TRBV9 and J usage is TRBJ1-4, with unresolved D. Per the germline V gene, CDR1 is SGDLS and CDR2 is YYNGEE. Trimming stripped 1 base from V and 4 bases from J, with 11 bases between. The CDR3 consists of 15 residues. CDR3 in DNA: TGTGCCAGCAGCGTAAGGACGGGGAGTAATGAAAAACTGTTTTTT. Translating gives CASSVRTGSNEKLFF.